Listed below are T cell receptor beta chains from one sample, sequenced in a study of T-cell reconstitution after alpha-beta-depleted transplantation in children. One entry per CDR3 protein, called by TCRdb with MiXCR from the PCR reads. Seen here are around 500,000 distinct CDR3 sequences, around 12% observed once, and the top ten hold roughly 5.4%. The starting material was PBMCs from the stem cell graft donor, obtained from the stem cell graft. These receptors were taken from a human donor who donated a stem cell graft to a child with combined immunodeficiency. Each CDR3 is given with its conserved first and last residue. Expanded clones are given a class, and other clones once, few, many or no size at all.

CSATNLAGGYEQYF	TRBV29-1	few	TRBJ2-7
CASSLAGRSEQFF	TRBV5-1	many	TRBJ2-1
CASSPHSPGPLLEQYF	TRBV12-3/TRBV12-4	few	TRBJ2-7
CASSLDRGGTNTEAFF	TRBV5-4	NA	TRBJ1-1
CASSQDSLVGADTQYF	TRBV4-1	NA	TRBJ2-3
CASTLRGRVYEQYF	TRBV12-3/TRBV12-4	NA	TRBJ2-7
CASSQATESAYEQYF	TRBV3-1	few	TRBJ2-7
CASSTRGGYNEQFF	TRBV5-1	few	TRBJ2-1
CSVDTGGNTEAFF	TRBV29-1	many	TRBJ1-1
CAWSVWKDQPQHF	TRBV30	NA	TRBJ1-5
CASSLGIGGAVADTQYF	TRBV12-3/TRBV12-4	many	TRBJ2-3
CATRPTGEGETQYF	TRBV24-1	NA	TRBJ2-5
CSARVDRTVNTEAFF	TRBV20-1	NA	TRBJ1-1
CASSLTWSEQYF	TRBV7-2	many	TRBJ2-7
CASSPRQGWGYTF	TRBV12-3/TRBV12-4	few	TRBJ1-2
CASSLNFFEQFF	TRBV12-3/TRBV12-4	many	TRBJ2-1